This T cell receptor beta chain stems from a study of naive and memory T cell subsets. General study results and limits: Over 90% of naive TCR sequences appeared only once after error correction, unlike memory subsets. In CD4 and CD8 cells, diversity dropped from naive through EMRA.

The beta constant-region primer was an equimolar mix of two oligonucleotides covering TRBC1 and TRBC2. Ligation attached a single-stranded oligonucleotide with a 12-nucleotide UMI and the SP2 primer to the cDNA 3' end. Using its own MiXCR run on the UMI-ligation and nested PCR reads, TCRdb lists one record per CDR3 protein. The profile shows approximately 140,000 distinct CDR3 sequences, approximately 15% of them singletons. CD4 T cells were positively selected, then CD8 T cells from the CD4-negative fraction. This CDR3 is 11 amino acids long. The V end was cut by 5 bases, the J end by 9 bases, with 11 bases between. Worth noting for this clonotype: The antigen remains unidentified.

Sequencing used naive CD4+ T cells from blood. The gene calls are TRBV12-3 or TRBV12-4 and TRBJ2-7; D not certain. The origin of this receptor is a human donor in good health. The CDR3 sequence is CASSPRKLQYF. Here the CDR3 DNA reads TGTGCCAGCAGTCCTCGGAAGCTGCAGTACTTC.